Each of the 10 T cell receptor beta chains below was sequenced from the same sample in a study of T cell repertoires in cytomegalovirus infection. TCRdb re-analysed the reads in MiXCR, keeping a single row per CDR3 protein. This repertoire shows roughly 320,000 distinct CDR3 sequences, 9.5% found once; its top ten account for around 4.1%. Sequencing used PBMCs. Every receptor here comes from a human donor in good health (CMV status not recorded). Some clones in this sample may be carry-over from other donors' samples.

The table lists this clonotype with many counts. V gene TRBV7-2 combines with J gene TRBJ2-1; the D gene is possibly TRBD2 (5 bases). The V gene's germline CDR1 is SGHTA and CDR2 FQGNSA. The CDR3 length is 14 residues. V gave up 5 bases and J gave up 5 bases, with 13 bases separating them. Written as DNA, the CDR3 is TGTGCCAGCAGCCCCTTTAGCGCCCACAATGAGCAGTTCTTC. This translates into CASSPFSAHNEQFF.

This clonotype was picked up many times. V is TRBV7-2 and J is TRBJ2-3; 8 positions agree with TRBD2. Germline V CDR1 and CDR2: SGHTA, FQGNSA. CDR3 length: 17 residues. V was pared by 3 bases and J by 4 bases, with 12 bases of the junction left unmatched. CDR3 loop: CASSFRPGGRTPDTQYF. CDR3 coding DNA: TGTGCCAGCAGCTTCCGTCCTGGCGGGAGGACTCCAGATACGCAGTATTTT.

The chain is built from TRBV15 and TRBJ1-3, with D possibly being TRBD1 (5 bases). CDR1 is LNHNV and CDR2 is YYDKDF in the germline V gene (reference sequence). This CDR3 region has 13 residues. With 8 bases removed from V and 0 bases from J, the gap between germline ends came to 8 bases. CDR3 loop: CATDSTSGNTIYF. In nucleotides, the CDR3 is TGTGCCACCGACAGTACCTCTGGAAACACCATATATTTT.

The sample holds many counts of this clonotype. This chain connects TRBV7-2 to TRBJ1-5; TRBD1 matches 7 bases. CDR1 is SGHTA and CDR2 is FQGNSA in the germline V gene. The CDR3 covers 14 residues. V lost 4 bases, J lost 6 bases, and 6 bases stayed unmatched. CDR3 loop: CASSSGTDIQPQHF. CDR3 in DNA: TGTGCCAGCAGCTCCGGGACAGACATTCAGCCCCAGCATTTT.

This clonotype was counted only a few times. This chain links TRBV7-3 with TRBJ2-3; maybe TRBD1 (6 bases). Per the germline V gene, CDR1 is SGHTA and CDR2 is FQGTGA. Trimming took 3 bases from V and 1 from J, leaving 14 bases between them. The CDR3 length is 16 residues. The CDR3 region is CASSFAQGIGTDTQYF. The CDR3 region has the DNA TGTGCCAGCAGCTTCGCACAGGGAATCGGCACAGATACGCAGTATTTT.

This clonotype was recorded many times. The chain carries TRBV7-2 and TRBJ2-7; either TRBD1 or TRBD2 may supply D (5 bases each). Trimming pared 5 bases from V and 0 bases from J, leaving 17 bases between. Germline CDR1 is SGHTA and CDR2 is FQGNSA. The length of the CDR3 is 16 residues. In DNA form, the CDR3 reads TGTGCCAGCAGCACGACCATCGGGACCCTCTCCTACGAGCAGTACTTC. Protein: CASSTTIGTLSYEQYF.

This clonotype was counted many times. The genes are TRBV4-1 and TRBJ1-4; tentatively, D is TRBD1 (6 bases). V was cut by 4 bases and J by 0 bases, with 12 bases left in between. The V gene's germline CDR1 is MGHRA and CDR2 YSYEKL. This CDR3 has 16 residues. The CDR3 reads CASSRDITATNEKLFF. In nucleotides, the CDR3 is TGCGCCAGCAGCCGGGACATCACAGCAACTAATGAAAAACTGTTTTTT.

As for this clonotype: Since a much larger clone is just one base distant, this may be a read error. J is TRBJ2-7 and V is TRBV6-2 or TRBV6-3, with 7 bases fitting TRBD1. J gave up 2 bases and V 10 bases, and 11 bases lay outside the gene matches. CDR1 MNHEY and CDR2 SVGEGT come from the germline V gene. This CDR3 comprises 14 residues. CDR3 in DNA: TGTGCCAACAATAAACAGGGGATTCCCTACGAGCAGTACTTC. Its translation: CANNKQGIPYEQYF.

This clonotype came up a few times. The V gene is TRBV6-8, the J gene TRBJ1-6, with 7 bases fitting TRBD1. Looked up from germline, CDR1 is MNHGY and CDR2 is SAAAGT. V shed 5 bases, J shed 8 bases, and the junction held 9 bases outside the gene matches. The CDR3 sequence is 15 residues long. The CDR3 DNA reads as TGTGCCAGCAGTCCGGAGACAGGGAACTATTCACCCCTCCACTTT. This translates into CASSPETGNYSPLHF.

About this clonotype: Germline and junction disagree at one end, which may indicate a read error. The V and J genes are TRBV20-1 and TRBJ1-4; D may be TRBD1 (5 bases). CDR1 is DFQATT and CDR2 is SNEGSKA in the germline V gene (reference sequence). This CDR3 spans 15 amino acids. The CDR3 protein is CSASPLRGPKEKLLF. In nucleotides, the CDR3 is TGCAGTGCTAGCCCCTTAAGGGGTCCAAAGGAAAAACTGTTATTT.